This T cell receptor beta chain is drawn from a study of blood T cell repertoires in COVID-19. Whole-study context: T cells, B-cell-depleted T cells, or PBMCs supplied cDNA or gDNA.

This clone has only a few counts. Patients at the Seattle site were enrolled during active infection and followed longitudinally. This CDR3 is 15 amino acids long. Germline CDR1 reads LNHNV; CDR2 reads YYDKDF (reference sequence). Trimming left V 5 bases short and J 5 bases short, with 15 bases between. In the original workflow: Quantification of nucleated cells was approximated via reference gene primer amplification. Generated by immunoSEQ multiplex PCR, the TCRdb table keeps only in-frame clones and is missing some. The DNA gave D and trimming, while V, J and clone size come from that table. The data show 110,000 or so clones, approximately 85% seen once.

The chain links TRBV15 to TRBJ1-4; D uncertain. This TCR came from a woman aged 60-70 years with COVID-19, enrolled during active disease. Sequenced: peripheral blood. DNA for the CDR3: TGTGCCACCAGCTACCGGTCAGACTTAAATGAAAAACTGTTTTTT. Translating it yields CATSYRSDLNEKLFF.